This T cell receptor (beta chain) was identified in a study of blood T cell repertoires in COVID-19. About the research overall: Samples taken during acute and convalescent COVID-19 were collected in the United States, Italy and Spain. T cells, B-cell-depleted T cells, or PBMCs provided the cDNA or gDNA that served as material.

Assay: immunoSEQ multiplex PCR; the TCRdb copy retains only in-frame clones and omits some. The table lists 250,000 to 300,000 clones, about 87% of them singletons. The CDR3 runs to 13 residues. Sequencing was carried out using peripheral blood. J is TRBJ2-5 and V is TRBV21-1; the D call of TRBD1 is as the table states it, not checked on the DNA. TRBV21-1 is labeled a pseudogene. The TCR sequence derives from a woman between 65 and 79 years old with COVID-19, enrolled during active disease. The DNA for the CDR3 is TGTGCCAGCAGCATCGACACTTCAGAGACCCAGTACTTC. Its translation is CASSIDTSETQYF.